The 19 T cell receptor beta chains reported below all come from one sample, sequenced in a study of shared clonotypes between healthy human individuals. Clones were read by immunoSEQ multiplex PCR, and TCRdb kept only the in-frame ones, dropping some. The repertoire has roughly 1.5 million clones, around 98% of them found once; the top ten carry 0.4% to 0.55%. The source material was naive CD4+ T cells sorted from blood. Subset defined: CD45RA+ positively selected. The receptors derive from a man aged 25 to 40 in good health.

The rearrangement joins TRBV28 to TRBJ1-2; a possible D gene is TRBD1 (6 bases). CDR3 length equals 17 residues. From germline, CDR1 is MDHEN and CDR2 SYDVKM. V dropped 8 bases and J dropped 2 bases, with 24 bases sitting between them. The CDR3 sequence: CASAPLRQELGNYGYTF. The CDR3 DNA reads TGTGCCAGCGCTCCCCTTCGACAGGAGCTCGGCAACTATGGCTACACCTTC.

This chain links TRBV2 with TRBJ2-2; a weak D match, TRBD2 (5 bases). The CDR3 runs 14 residues. V was cut by 7 bases and J by 8 bases, with 17 bases left in between. Germline V CDR1 and CDR2: SNHLY, FYNNEI. The CDR3 here is CASKDSPGTGELFF. The DNA for the CDR3 is TGTGCCAGCAAAGATAGCCCGGGAACGGGGGAGCTGTTTTTT.

The genes are TRBV18 and TRBJ2-2, with D tentatively TRBD2 (5 bases). Trimming pared 1 base from V and 6 bases from J, leaving 9 bases between. The germline CDR1 and CDR2 sequences are KGHSH and LQKENI. The CDR3 runs to 14 residues. For the CDR3, the DNA is TGTGCCAGCTCACCACAACTAGATGCCGGGGAGCTGTTTTTT. Translation: CASSPQLDAGELFF.

The chain recombines TRBV6-4 with TRBJ2-3; tentative D call: TRBD1 (7 bases). Between the trimmed V and J ends, which lost 6 bases and 6 bases, there was a span of 16 bases. The CDR3 is made up of 14 amino acids. Germline V CDR1 and CDR2: MRHNA, SNTAGT. CDR3 bases: TGTGCCAGCAGGAATGACAGGGCGGGGGATACGCAGTATTTT. Residues: CASRNDRAGDTQYF.

V gene TRBV7-6 combines with J gene TRBJ2-7; possibly TRBD1 for D (7 bases). The CDR3 is made up of 15 amino acids. From germline, CDR1 is SGHVS and CDR2 FNYEAQ. The V gene lost 1 base and the J gene lost 5 bases, with 15 bases spanning the gap. CDR3 bases: TGTGCCAGCAGCTTAGGATCTGCCAGGGGGGACGAGCAGTACTTC. It is translated as CASSLGSARGDEQYF.

The chain uses TRBV7-3 and TRBJ1-1; 7 bases match TRBD1. Germline V gives CDR1 SGHTA, CDR2 FQGTGA. The CDR3 runs 14 residues. V trimming: 4 bases; J trimming: 10 bases; junction bases outside the gene matches: 12. The CDR3 nucleotides are TGTGCCAGCAGCTCCTACGGGGGACAGTCCCGAGCTTTCTTT. Translated, it gives CASSSYGGQSRAFF.

The chain recombines TRBV6-1 with TRBJ2-7; D perhaps matches TRBD1 (5 bases). V shed 5 bases and J shed 0 bases, with 14 bases lying between them. Germline CDR1 is MNHNS and CDR2 is SASEGT. CDR3 length equals 15 residues. The CDR3 region is CASSWEQDPSYEQYF. The CDR3 DNA sequence: TGTGCCAGCAGTTGGGAACAGGACCCCTCCTACGAGCAGTACTTC.

The V and J genes are TRBV29-1 and TRBJ2-7; 12 bases agree with TRBD2. The ends lost 2 bases at V and 4 bases at J; junction bases unmatched: 12. Germline values: CDR1 SQVTM, CDR2 ANQGSEA. CDR3 length: 17 residues. The CDR3 is CSVEKGPSSGRGYEQYF. CDR3 sequence (DNA): TGCAGCGTTGAAAAAGGCCCCTCTAGCGGGAGGGGGTACGAGCAGTACTTC.

V and J are TRBV10-3 and TRBJ2-3; 7 bases agree with TRBD1. CDR1 is ENHRY, CDR2 SYGVKD, per germline. CDR3 size: 14 residues. Trimming cost V 8 bases and J 1 base; bases outside gene matches: 6. CDR3 DNA: TGTGCCATCGGACAGGTTTCCCGCACAGATACGCAGTATTTT. Amino acids: CAIGQVSRTDTQYF.

J is TRBJ2-7 and V is TRBV28, with 8 bases fitting TRBD2. In germline, CDR1 is MDHEN, CDR2 SYDVKM. V lost 7 bases to trimming and J lost 5 bases; unmatched junction nucleotides: 16. CDR3 length equals 16 residues. CDR3 DNA sequence: TGTGCCAGCACTTCCATGGGTTTGGTAGCGGGAAACGAGCAGTACTTC. Translated, it gives CASTSMGLVAGNEQYF.

The V call is TRBV7-2, the J call TRBJ2-7; TRBD2 is a possible D gene (5 bases). Trimming stripped 5 bases from V and 1 base from J, with 12 bases between. Germline CDR1 SGHTA, CDR2 FQGNSA. CDR3 length: 14 amino acids. The CDR3 sequence: CASSRWEKSYEQYF. The DNA for the CDR3 is TGTGCCAGCAGCCGCTGGGAGAAGTCCTACGAGCAGTACTTC.

The V gene is TRBV5-1, the J gene TRBJ1-5; maybe TRBD1 (5 bases). Deletions cut 2 bases from V and 2 bases from J, with 20 bases between. Germline CDR1 and CDR2: SGHRS and YFSETQ. The CDR3 runs to 18 residues. This CDR3 is CASSFSPSSTEGNQPQHF. CDR3 coding DNA: TGCGCCAGCAGCTTTTCCCCATCCTCGACAGAGGGCAATCAGCCCCAGCATTTT.

The chain joins TRBV28 to TRBJ2-1; D remains unclear. There are 14 residues in the CDR3. The V end lost 5 bases, the J end lost 6 bases, and 14 bases lay between the germline ends. CDR1 is MDHEN, CDR2 SYDVKM, per germline. As DNA, the CDR3 is TGTGCCAGCAGTCCCGACTCCTCCCGCAATGAGCAGTTCTTC. Translated: CASSPDSSRNEQFF.

The chain recombines TRBV19 with TRBJ2-7; 11 bases line up with TRBD2. V shed 1 base, J shed 3 bases, and the junction held 11 bases outside the gene matches. Per germline, CDR1 LNHDA and CDR2 SQIVND (reference sequence). This CDR3 is built from 18 residues. This chain's CDR3 is CASSIGQPSSGRFYEQYF. Written as DNA, the CDR3 is TGTGCCAGTAGTATAGGCCAACCTTCTAGCGGGAGGTTCTACGAGCAGTACTTC. Filled out from reference TRBV19 and TRBJ2-7, the complete variable domain reads DGGITQSPKYLFRKEGQNVTLSCEQNLNHDAMYWYRQDPGQGLRLIYYSQIVNDFQKGDIAEGYSVSREKKESFPLTVTSAQKNPTAFYLCASSIGQPSSGRFYEQYFGPGTRLTVT.

The chain uses TRBV5-1 and TRBJ2-2; weak D call: TRBD2 (6 bases). Germline values: CDR1 SGHRS, CDR2 YFSETQ. The length of the CDR3 is 15 residues. V was clipped by 2 bases and J by 1 base, with 9 bases between them. Written as DNA, the CDR3 is TGCGCCAGCAGCTTTAGCGGAATGAACACCGGGGAGCTGTTTTTT. It yields the protein CASSFSGMNTGELFF.

This clone was seen only once. The rearrangement links TRBV11-2 to TRBJ2-7; no clear D. V was shortened by 1 base and J by 6 bases, with 10 bases between the two germline ends. There are 13 residues in the CDR3. Germline V gene lookup returns CDR1 SGHAT and CDR2 FQNNGV. The CDR3 sequence: CASSLGGVSEQYF. DNA for the CDR3: TGTGCCAGCAGCTTAGGGGGTGTTTCCGAGCAGTACTTC.

The rearrangement uses TRBV6-5 and TRBJ1-1; D is undetermined. Germline assignment: CDR1 MNHEY and CDR2 SVGAGI. The V end lost 4 bases, the J end lost 3 bases, and 9 bases lay between the germline ends. The CDR3 has 13 residues. The CDR3 region is CASSLGLYTEAFF. The CDR3 bases are TGTGCCAGCAGTTTAGGCCTGTACACTGAAGCTTTCTTT.

The rearrangement links TRBV5-5 to TRBJ1-3; D is unclear. Trimming stripped 2 bases from V and 0 bases from J, with 3 bases between. The CDR3 loop spans 13 amino acids. The germline CDR1 and CDR2 sequences are SGHKS and YYEKEE (reference sequence). In nucleotides, the CDR3 is TGTGCCAGCAGCTTTTACTCTGGAAACACCATATATTTT. It codes for CASSFYSGNTIYF.

V is TRBV7-8 and J is TRBJ2-3, with TRBD2 identical over 11 bases. The germline gives CDR1 SGHVS, CDR2 FQNEAQ. Trimming removed 6 bases from V and 4 bases from J; junction bases left unmatched: 12. CDR3 length: 17 amino acids. CDR3 coding DNA: TGTGCCAGCAGAATAGCGGGAGGGGGAGCATCCCCAGATACGCAGTATTTT. Translating gives CASRIAGGGASPDTQYF. Based on the CDR3 plus reference TRBV7-8 and TRBJ2-3, the full variable domain is GAGVSQSPRYKVAKRGQDVALRCDPISGHVSLFWYQQALGQGPEFLTYFQNEAQLDKSGLPSDRFFAERPEGSVSTLKIQRTQQEDSAVYLCASRIAGGGASPDTQYFGPGTRLTVL.